These T cell receptor beta chains were read from a single sample in a study of T cell responses to AZD1222 COVID-19 vaccine. Libraries were prepared by immunoSEQ multiplex PCR; TCRdb keeps only in-frame clonotypes and omits some of them. The sample lists 75,000 to 90,000 clones, approximately 85% occurring once. The specimen was peripheral blood, collected 28 days after the second AZD1222 dose. The origin of the receptors is an adult who received the AZD1222 COVID-19 vaccine. CDR3s include the opening cysteine and the closing phenylalanine or tryptophan. Fields, in order: V gene, D gene, clone size, J gene, CDR3 protein, CDR3 DNA. D genes are given only for firm matches. Clone size is shown for a subset of rows, as once, few, many or a class of expanded clone.

TRBV6-5,NA,NA,TRBJ1-4,CASSYSAGNEKLFF,TGTGCCAGCAGTTACTCAGCGGGGAATGAAAAACTGTTTTTT
TRBV28,TRBD1,NA,TRBJ1-5,CASSRTTGAALQPQHF,TGTGCCAGCAGTCGCACTACAGGGGCAGCACTTCAGCCCCAGCATTTT
TRBV12-3/TRBV12-4,NA,NA,TRBJ2-5,CASRDRQETQYF,TGTGCCAGCAGAGACAGACAAGAGACCCAGTACTTC
TRBV19,NA,NA,TRBJ1-1,CASSIDLRTRSEAFF,TGTGCCAGTAGTATAGATCTGAGGACTCGCTCTGAAGCTTTCTTT
TRBV7-2,NA,NA,TRBJ2-3,CASSLVGDTQYF,TGTGCCAGCAGCTTAGTTGGGGATACGCAGTATTTT
TRBV10-3,TRBD1,NA,TRBJ1-2,CAISGQGAGYGYTF,TGTGCCATCAGTGGACAGGGGGCAGGCTATGGCTACACCTTC
TRBV24-1,NA,NA,TRBJ1-2,CATSRGDNYGYTF,TGTGCCACCAGCAGGGGCGACAACTATGGCTACACCTTC
TRBV7-2,NA,NA,TRBJ2-4,CASSLEFSSAKNIQYF,TGTGCCAGCAGCTTAGAGTTCTCTAGTGCCAAAAACATTCAGTACTTC
TRBV11-2,TRBD1,NA,TRBJ1-6,CASSLTGQGHSPLHF,TGTGCCAGCAGCCTCACGGGACAGGGTCATTCACCCCTCCACTTT
TRBV7-8,NA,NA,TRBJ1-2,CASSFQAGNYGYTF,TGTGCCAGCAGCTTTCAAGCAGGCAACTATGGCTACACCTTC
TRBV27,TRBD2,NA,TRBJ2-7,CASSRGGPQYF,TGTGCCAGCAGCCGCGGGGGTCCGCAGTACTTC
TRBV2,NA,NA,TRBJ1-1,CASNTAWSNTEAFF,TGTGCCAGCAACACGGCTTGGTCAAACACTGAAGCTTTCTTT
TRBV6-2/TRBV6-3,TRBD2,NA,TRBJ2-2,CASSYRASGGPGELFF,TGTGCCAGCAGTTACAGGGCGTCGGGAGGGCCCGGGGAGCTGTTTTTT
TRBV28,NA,NA,TRBJ2-7,CASSSRRYEQYF,TGTGCCAGCAGCTCCCGTAGGTACGAGCAGTACTTC
TRBV24-1,NA,NA,TRBJ1-5,CATSAPGRTDQPQHF,TGTGCCACCAGTGCCCCGGGACGGACGGATCAGCCCCAGCATTTT
TRBV12-3/TRBV12-4,NA,NA,TRBJ1-1,CASSFFTGEAFF,TGTGCCAGCAGTTTCTTCACCGGGGAAGCTTTCTTT
TRBV28,NA,NA,TRBJ1-5,CASSGGRLNQPQHF,TGTGCCAGCAGTGGGGGACGGCTCAATCAGCCCCAGCATTTT
TRBV7-9,TRBD1,NA,TRBJ2-7,CASSLDLGTGGFSEQYF,TGTGCCAGCAGCTTAGATTTGGGGACAGGGGGTTTCAGCGAGCAGTACTTC
TRBV19,NA,NA,TRBJ1-5,CASLSVLSNQPQHF,TGTGCCAGTCTGAGCGTACTCAGCAATCAGCCCCAGCATTTT
TRBV19,TRBD1,NA,TRBJ1-1,CASSTRTGALNTEAFF,TGTGCCAGTAGTACCCGGACAGGGGCGCTGAACACTGAAGCTTTCTTT
TRBV5-6,NA,NA,TRBJ1-2,CASSVAGRADGYTF,TGTGCCAGCAGCGTCGCAGGGAGGGCTGATGGCTACACCTTC
TRBV7-6,NA,NA,TRBJ2-1,CASSQGGGGYNEQFF,TGTGCCAGCAGCCAGGGGGGCGGGGGCTACAATGAGCAGTTCTTC
TRBV7-9,TRBD2,NA,TRBJ2-1,CASSPGLAGGIDEQFF,TGTGCCAGCAGCCCGGGACTAGCGGGGGGCATAGATGAGCAGTTCTTC
TRBV28,NA,NA,TRBJ2-1,CASSFFEYAYNEQFF,TGTGCCAGCAGTTTTTTTGAGTATGCTTACAATGAGCAGTTCTTC
TRBV12-3/TRBV12-4,NA,NA,TRBJ1-3,CASTSGNTIYF,TGTGCCAGCACCTCGGGGAACACCATATATTTT
TRBV5-1,TRBD1,many,TRBJ2-1,CASSFGQGAGNEQFF,TGCGCCAGCAGCTTCGGACAGGGGGCAGGCAATGAGCAGTTCTTC
TRBV24-1,TRBD2,NA,TRBJ2-3,CATSDPGLAESTDTQYF,TGTGCCACCAGTGACCCGGGACTAGCGGAGAGCACAGATACGCAGTATTTT